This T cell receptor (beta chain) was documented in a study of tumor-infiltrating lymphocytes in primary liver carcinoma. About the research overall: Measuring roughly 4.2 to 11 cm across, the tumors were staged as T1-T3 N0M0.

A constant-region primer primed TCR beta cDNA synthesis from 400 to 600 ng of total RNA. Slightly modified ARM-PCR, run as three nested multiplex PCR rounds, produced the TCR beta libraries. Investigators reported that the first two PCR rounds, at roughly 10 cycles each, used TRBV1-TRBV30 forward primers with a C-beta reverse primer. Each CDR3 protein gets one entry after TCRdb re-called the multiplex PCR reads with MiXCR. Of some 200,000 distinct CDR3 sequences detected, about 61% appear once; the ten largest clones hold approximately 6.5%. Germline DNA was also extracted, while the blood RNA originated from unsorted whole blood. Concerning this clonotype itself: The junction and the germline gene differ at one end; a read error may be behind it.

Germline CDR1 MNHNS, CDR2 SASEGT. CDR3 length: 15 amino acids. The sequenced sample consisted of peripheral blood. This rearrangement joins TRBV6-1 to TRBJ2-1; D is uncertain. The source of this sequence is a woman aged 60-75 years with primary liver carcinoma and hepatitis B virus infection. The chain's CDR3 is CANEYGFPSYNEQLF. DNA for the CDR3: TGTGCCAACGAATATGGGTTTCCCTCCTACAATGAGCAGTTATTC.